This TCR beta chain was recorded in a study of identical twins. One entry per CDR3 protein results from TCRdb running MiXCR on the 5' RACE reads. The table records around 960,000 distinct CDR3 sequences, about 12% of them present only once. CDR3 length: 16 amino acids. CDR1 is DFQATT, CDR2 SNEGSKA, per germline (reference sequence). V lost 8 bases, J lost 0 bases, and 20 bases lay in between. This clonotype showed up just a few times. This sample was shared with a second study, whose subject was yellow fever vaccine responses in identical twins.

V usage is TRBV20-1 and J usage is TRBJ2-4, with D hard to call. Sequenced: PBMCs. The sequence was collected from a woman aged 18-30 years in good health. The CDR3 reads CSSFAAVTLAKNIQYF. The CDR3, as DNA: TGCAGTTCATTCGCCGCGGTTACCCTAGCCAAAAACATTCAGTACTTC.